At least ten counts were recorded for the clone carrying this TCR beta chain. Its antigen is undetermined. TCRdb reanalysed the reads using MiXCR and keeps one entry per CDR3 protein. This sample has hundreds of thousands of distinct CDR3 sequences, with less than 25% found just once. These data belong to a study of T cell repertoires in cytomegalovirus infection. Looking at the study overall: In public TCR beta signatures, there were indications of both CMV infection and matching HLA type. Whole-study findings and limits: Of the TCR beta families, the public ones yielded a cumulative frequency that identified carriers of CMV plus the relevant HLA. Clonotypes of TCR beta that were HLA-C-restricted and CMV-specific dominated the ex vivo response.

The CDR3 consists of 17 residues. CDR1 is MDHEN, CDR2 SYDVKM, per germline. The junction had 13 bases not matched to a gene; V was cut back by 4 bases and J by 5 bases. Material for sequencing was CD8+ T cells from PBMCs. The TCR comes from a human donor in good health (CMV status not recorded). Some clones in this sample may be carry-over from other donors' samples. The gene calls are TRBV28 and TRBJ1-5; 8 nucleotides match TRBD1. The CDR3 sequence: CASSSGTGDTPDQPQHF. In DNA form, the CDR3 reads TGTGCCAGCAGTTCCGGGACAGGAGACACACCTGATCAGCCCCAGCATTTT.